Listed here are 18 T cell receptor beta chains from one sample, sequenced in a study of Ad26.COV2.S vaccination and SARS-CoV-2 variants. Using immunoSEQ multiplex PCR, the repertoire was profiled, and TCRdb retains in-frame clones only, with some absent. The profile shows about 460,000 clones, 80% to 90% of them singletons. The treatment is: over 15 received Ad26.COV2.S at low or high dose, single or two shots; several received placebo; per-sample allocation not given. On day 63 after the first injection, vaccine and placebo recipients gave samples. This material consisted of peripheral blood, taken in a trial of Ad26.COV2.S vaccine versus placebo. The receptors originated from a person aged 18 to 59 who received the Ad26.COV2.S COVID-19 vaccine or a placebo.

The rearrangement joins TRBV6-6 to TRBJ2-1; 7 bases are a match to TRBD2. This CDR3 comprises 14 residues. In germline, CDR1 is MNHNY, CDR2 SVGAGI (reference sequence). V lost 5 bases to trimming and J lost 10 bases; unmatched junction nucleotides: 11. CDR3 sequence reads: CASSTKTSRSEQFF. CDR3 sequence (DNA): TGTGCCAGCAGTACGAAGACTAGCCGGAGCGAGCAGTTCTTC.

The chain joins TRBV7-2 to TRBJ1-1; D might be TRBD1 (5 bases). The CDR3 covers 11 residues. Germline CDR1 reads SGHTA; CDR2 reads FQGNSA. The ends were cut back, 6 bases at V and 11 bases at J, with 13 bases in the middle. Here the CDR3 reads CASSESRAAFF. DNA for the CDR3: TGTGCCAGCAGTGAGAGCAGGGCGGCTTTCTTT.

This clone was detected only once. The chain joins TRBV30 to TRBJ2-7, with D perhaps matching TRBD2 (5 bases). V was clipped by 1 base and J by 3 bases, with 7 bases between them. The germline CDR1 and CDR2 sequences are GTSNPN and SVGIG (reference sequence). This CDR3 is built from 12 residues. For the CDR3, the DNA is TGTGCCTGGAGTGCGGGGAGCTACGAGCAGTACTTC. As protein: CAWSAGSYEQYF.

The rearrangement joins TRBV19 to TRBJ2-7; possible D gene TRBD2, 6 bases. The CDR3 sequence is 13 residues long. V gave up 6 bases and J gave up 0 bases, with 9 bases separating them. From germline, CDR1 is LNHDA and CDR2 SQIVND (reference sequence). CDR3 loop: CASSGGYSYEQYF. CDR3 in DNA: TGTGCCAGTAGCGGGGGTTACTCCTACGAGCAGTACTTC.

The V call is TRBV14, the J call TRBJ2-1; 9 bases are shared with TRBD2. J was trimmed by 7 bases and V by 1 base; bases with no gene match: 5. Germline V lookup: CDR1 SGHDN, CDR2 FVKESK. The CDR3 spans 15 residues. CDR3 coding DNA: TGTGCCAGCAGCCAAGTCGCGGGAGGGGCGAATGAGCAGTTCTTC. Its translation: CASSQVAGGANEQFF.

The V call is TRBV3-1 (or the pseudogene TRBV3-2), the J call TRBJ1-5; D unclear. V lost 4 bases and J lost 4, with 8 bases in between. The CDR3 totals 13 residues. Germline values: CDR1 LGHDT, CDR2 YNNKEL (reference sequence). The CDR3 spells CASSPDLNQPQHF. The CDR3 region has the DNA TGTGCCAGCAGCCCGGACCTAAATCAGCCCCAGCATTTT.

V is TRBV30 and J is TRBJ1-1; D gene ambiguous. The germline V gene has CDR1 GTSNPN and CDR2 SVGIG (reference sequence). The CDR3 extends over 15 amino acids. V was shortened by 5 bases and J by 1 base, with 17 bases between the two germline ends. The CDR3 DNA follows: TGTGCCTGGTGTAGCCTAGGGCAGGCGAACACTGAAGCTTTCTTT. This sequence encodes CAWCSLGQANTEAFF.

The chain combines TRBV19 with TRBJ1-6; D is unclear. CDR1 is LNHDA, CDR2 SQIVND, per germline (reference sequence). The V end lost 3 bases, the J end lost 11 bases, and 17 bases lay between the germline ends. The CDR3 sequence is 15 residues long. The CDR3 region is CASSILDALIAPLHF. CDR3 DNA sequence: TGTGCCAGTAGTATTCTGGACGCCTTAATAGCACCCCTCCACTTT.

The chain is built from TRBV6-5 and TRBJ1-6, with 7 bases lining up with TRBD1. This CDR3 contains 13 residues. Losses at the gene ends were 5 bases for V and 9 bases for J; bases not matched to a gene: 4. Germline CDR1 MNHEY, CDR2 SVGAGI. CDR3 in DNA: TGTGCCAGCAGTAGGAGACAGGGTTCACCCCTCCACTTT. Protein product: CASSRRQGSPLHF.

CDR3 sequence (DNA): TGTGCCAGCAGGTCCGGACGCTCTGGCGGCTACACCTTC. Translating gives CASRSGRSGGYTF. The rearrangement links TRBV28 to TRBJ1-2; D gene uncertain. V lost 6 bases and J 8 bases, leaving 16 bases between the germline ends. The CDR3 runs to 13 residues. In germline, CDR1 is MDHEN, CDR2 SYDVKM.

J is TRBJ2-7 and V is TRBV30; no clear D. The CDR3 length is 13 residues. The germline V and J ends were trimmed by 2 bases and 6 bases, with 14 bases remaining between them. CDR1 is GTSNPN and CDR2 is SVGIG in the germline V gene (reference sequence). CDR3 sequence: CAWSWAGRAEQYF. The CDR3 bases are TGTGCCTGGAGTTGGGCAGGAAGGGCCGAGCAGTACTTC.

The chain has TRBV28 and TRBJ1-2; D unclear. Germline V gives CDR1 MDHEN, CDR2 SYDVKM. The CDR3 loop spans 13 amino acids. Trimming cost V 6 bases and J 1 base, with 9 bases left between them. Written as DNA, the CDR3 is TGTGCCAGCAGCCTGGATCGTAACTATGGCTACACCTTC. Its protein product is CASSLDRNYGYTF.

The sample holds a few counts of this clone. The chain employs TRBV29-1 and TRBJ2-5; possible D gene TRBD2, 5 bases. The CDR3 runs 10 residues. The V and J ends lost 7 bases and 2 bases respectively, with 5 bases between them. Germline V gene sequence: CDR1 SQVTM, CDR2 ANQGSEA. The CDR3 nucleotides are TGCAGCGGAGGGCAAGAGACCCAGTACTTC. Translated: CSGGQETQYF. Complete variable domain (other parts from reference TRBV29-1 and TRBJ2-5): SAVISQKPSRDICQRGTSLTIQCQVDSQVTMMFWYRQQPGQSLTLIATANQGSEATYESGFVIDKFPISRPNLTFSTLTVSNMSPEDSSIYLCSGGQETQYFGPGTRLLVL.

The chain carries TRBV6-5 and TRBJ1-3; unclear D gene. CDR3 length: 14 amino acids. Trimming removed 2 bases from V and 2 bases from J, with 7 bases in between. Germline CDR1 MNHEY, CDR2 SVGAGI. CDR3: CASSYTVPGNTIYF. CDR3 DNA sequence: TGTGCCAGCAGTTACACCGTACCTGGAAACACCATATATTTT.

V gene TRBV10-3 combines with J gene TRBJ2-7; possible D gene TRBD1, 6 bases. Per the germline V gene, CDR1 is ENHRY and CDR2 is SYGVKD. The CDR3 has 15 residues. V was clipped by 0 bases and J by 10 bases, with 19 bases between them. The CDR3 coding sequence is TGTGCCATCAGTGAGTCGGGGCAGGGGTTAAGGTTTCAGTACTTC. The encoded protein is CAISESGQGLRFQYF.

This clone came up once. V is TRBV19 and J is TRBJ2-3, with 14 bases lining up with TRBD2. The length of the CDR3 is 17 residues. Germline trimming cut 4 bases from V and 3 bases from J; bases unmatched to any gene: 6. Germline CDR1 is LNHDA and CDR2 is SQIVND (reference sequence). The CDR3: CASSSRGLAGDTDTQYF. Written as DNA, the CDR3 is TGTGCCAGTAGTAGTCGGGGACTAGCGGGAGATACAGATACGCAGTATTTT.

The chain links TRBV5-8 to TRBJ1-4; possibly TRBD1 for D (6 bases). The V gene's germline CDR1 is SGHTS and CDR2 YDEGEE. This CDR3 has 14 residues. Trimming removed 4 bases at V and 8 bases at J, with 15 bases between. The CDR3 reads CASSVRGAGEKLFF. CDR3 nucleotides: TGTGCCAGCAGCGTACGGGGGGCTGGAGAAAAACTGTTTTTT.

Comment on this clone: Other DNA sequences in the sample encode the same CDR3. This chain joins TRBV18 and TRBJ2-5, with D possibly TRBD1 on 6 matching bases. V lost 6 bases, J lost 2 bases, and 10 bases lay in between. The CDR3 contains 13 residues. Germline CDR1 and CDR2: KGHSH and LQKENI. The CDR3 DNA follows: TGTGCCAGCTCCCCCGGACAGCAAGAGACCCAGTACTTC. Translated, it gives CASSPGQQETQYF.